A selection of T cell receptor beta chains follows, all from one sample in a study of blood T cell repertoires in COVID-19. Method: immunoSEQ multiplex PCR; TCRdb's copy keeps in-frame clones and lacks some. Of some 160,000 clones listed, roughly 83% were seen once; the top ten hold less than 2%. The specimen was peripheral blood. These receptors came from a human donor in a cohort sampled during active COVID-19. Each CDR3 is given with its conserved first and last residue. The order of the fields is V gene, clone size, D gene, J gene, CDR3 protein, CDR3 DNA. The D gene is left open where the match is weak. The listing skips clone size in some rows; elsewhere it reads once, few, many or a size class.

v_gene: TRBV7-6; abundance: few; d_gene: -; j_gene: TRBJ1-1; CDR3aa: CASSFQGSEAFF; CDR3nt: TGTGCCAGCAGCTTCCAAGGGAGCGAAGCTTTCTTT
v_gene: TRBV18; abundance: -; d_gene: TRBD1; j_gene: TRBJ1-4; CDR3aa: CASSPPGGFNEKLFF; CDR3nt: TGTGCCAGCTCACCCCCAGGGGGATTTAATGAAAAACTGTTTTTT
v_gene: TRBV29-1; abundance: -; d_gene: -; j_gene: TRBJ1-2; CDR3aa: CSVEVRGSNRGLHTF; CDR3nt: TGCAGCGTTGAGGTCAGAGGTTCCAATCGGGGGTTGCACACCTTC
v_gene: TRBV18; abundance: once; d_gene: TRBD1; j_gene: TRBJ1-1; CDR3aa: CASSPTGENTEAFF; CDR3nt: TGTGCCAGCTCACCAACAGGGGAGAACACTGAAGCTTTCTTT
v_gene: TRBV10-1; abundance: few; d_gene: -; j_gene: TRBJ2-1; CDR3aa: CASSEMADNEQFF; CDR3nt: TGCGCCAGCAGTGAGATGGCAGACAATGAGCAGTTCTTC
v_gene: TRBV7-2; abundance: -; d_gene: TRBD1; j_gene: TRBJ1-5; CDR3aa: CASSLRQGNQPQHF; CDR3nt: TGTGCCAGCAGCTTAAGACAGGGGAATCAGCCCCAGCATTTT
v_gene: TRBV19; abundance: few; d_gene: TRBD1; j_gene: TRBJ2-1; CDR3aa: CASSIKDRGSNEQFF; CDR3nt: TGTGCCAGTAGCATCAAGGACAGGGGCAGCAATGAGCAGTTCTTC
v_gene: TRBV27; abundance: -; d_gene: -; j_gene: TRBJ2-1; CDR3aa: CASSLFSRSGAYNEQFF; CDR3nt: TGTGCCAGCAGTTTATTTTCCCGGAGCGGAGCTTACAATGAGCAGTTCTTC
v_gene: TRBV5-1; abundance: once; d_gene: TRBD1; j_gene: TRBJ1-1; CDR3aa: CASSQTGDGFGAFF; CDR3nt: TGCGCCAGCAGCCAGACAGGGGACGGTTTTGGGGCTTTCTTT
v_gene: TRBV3-1/TRBV3-2; abundance: -; d_gene: TRBD1; j_gene: TRBJ1-5; CDR3aa: CASSQDLTGGTPAYSNQPQHF; CDR3nt: TGTGCCAGCAGCCAAGATCTTACAGGGGGCACCCCCGCTTATAGCAATCAGCCCCAGCATTTT
v_gene: TRBV9; abundance: -; d_gene: TRBD1; j_gene: TRBJ1-6; CDR3aa: CASTPSGDRSNSPLHF; CDR3nt: TGTGCCAGCACGCCGAGTGGGGACAGGAGTAATTCACCCCTCCACTTT
v_gene: TRBV20-1; abundance: -; d_gene: -; j_gene: TRBJ1-5; CDR3aa: CSASPSGRNNQPQHF; CDR3nt: TGCAGTGCTAGTCCCAGCGGACGTAACAATCAGCCCCAGCATTTT
v_gene: TRBV3-1/TRBV3-2; abundance: -; d_gene: TRBD2; j_gene: TRBJ2-7; CDR3aa: CASSQDLSSGGEQYF; CDR3nt: TGTGCCAGCAGCCAAGACTTGTCTAGCGGGGGCGAGCAGTACTTC
v_gene: TRBV7-9; abundance: -; d_gene: TRBD1; j_gene: TRBJ2-7; CDR3aa: CASSPIGTGSYEQYF; CDR3nt: TGTGCCAGCAGCCCCATAGGGACAGGATCCTACGAGCAGTACTTC
v_gene: TRBV7-9; abundance: -; d_gene: -; j_gene: TRBJ1-4; CDR3aa: CASSLDTEKLFF; CDR3nt: TGTGCCAGCAGCTTGGACACTGAAAAACTGTTTTTT
v_gene: TRBV11-1; abundance: few; d_gene: -; j_gene: TRBJ2-3; CDR3aa: CASSLAGGLHTQYF; CDR3nt: TGTGCCAGCAGCTTAGCGGGGGGGCTTCATACGCAGTATTTT
v_gene: TRBV3-1/TRBV3-2; abundance: -; d_gene: -; j_gene: TRBJ2-1; CDR3aa: CASSQGRETYNEQFF; CDR3nt: TGTGCCAGCAGCCAAGGCCGGGAGACCTACAATGAGCAGTTCTTC
v_gene: TRBV28; abundance: once; d_gene: -; j_gene: TRBJ2-7; CDR3aa: CASSRPGPTYEQYF; CDR3nt: TGTGCCAGCAGCCGCCCGGGTCCTACCTACGAGCAGTACTTC
v_gene: TRBV6-5; abundance: -; d_gene: -; j_gene: TRBJ2-5; CDR3aa: CASSLEGWETQYF; CDR3nt: TGTGCCAGCAGTTTGGAGGGATGGGAGACCCAGTACTTC
v_gene: TRBV19; abundance: -; d_gene: -; j_gene: TRBJ1-1; CDR3aa: CASTPERGLGAFF; CDR3nt: TGTGCCAGTACCCCAGAAAGGGGTTTGGGGGCTTTCTTT